The present T cell receptor (beta chain) was sequenced within a study of regulatory T cells in long-lasting Graves disease. Background on the study: Persistence in Graves' disease denoted antithyroid drug use beyond 5 years alongside positive TSH receptor antibodies.

Trimming shortened V by 2 bases and J by 1 base, and 6 bases separated the two germline ends. CDR1 is MGHDK, CDR2 SYGVNS, per germline. The CDR3 has 15 amino acids. This clonotype was observed once. Construction of TCR beta libraries relied on iRepertoire HTBI primers and on Arm-PCR targeting CDR3 regions. MiXCR was run by TCRdb on the multiplex PCR reads, yielding one entry per CDR3 protein. The sample contains around 460,000 distinct CDR3 sequences, about 22% of which appear only once. Time point in this sample: persistent/refractory GD, antithyroid drugs over 5 years with positive TRAb. After RNA was extracted from PBMCs, the TCR library was made from it. A peripheral blood sample, around 8.5 milliliters in volume, was drawn into EDTA tubes.

Sequences were derived from peripheral blood mononuclear cells (PBMCs), sampled when the disease was refractory, from a patient treated with antithyroid drugs. The chain links TRBV25-1 to TRBJ2-6; D is perhaps TRBD2 (6 bases). This TCR was recovered from a female donor with Graves disease. The CDR3 DNA follows: TGTGCCAGCAGTGAAGGGACTTCTGGGGCCAACGTCCTGACTTTC. Its protein product is CASSEGTSGANVLTF.